In its sample, the clone carrying this TCR beta chain was seen a few times. These data come from a study of blood T cell repertoires in COVID-19. About the research overall: COVID-19 samples from acute and convalescent phases originated in the United States, Italy and Spain. From T cells, B-cell-depleted T cells, or PBMCs came the material, which was cDNA or gDNA.

A Seattle source enrolled patients during active infection and followed them longitudinally. Methods used by the authors: Nucleated cell number was recorded as an estimate derived from reference gene primer amplification. Some clones are missing from TCRdb's copy, which holds only in-frame ones; the method was immunoSEQ multiplex PCR. The DNA gave D and trimming, while V, J and clone size come from that table. The data show over 150,000 clones, 65% to 85% seen once. The length of the CDR3 is 16 residues. Germline trimming cut 0 bases from V and 5 bases from J; bases unmatched to any gene: 9. The germline gives CDR1 LGHNA, CDR2 YNFKEQ.

Source material: peripheral blood. This TCR was recovered from a woman between 35 and 50 years old with COVID-19, enrolled during active disease. The rearrangement links TRBV4-2 to TRBJ2-7; 8 bases match TRBD2. CDR3 coding DNA: TGTGCCAGCAGCCAAGATCGGGGGGGAGGAACGGACGAGCAGTACTTC. Translation gives CASSQDRGGGTDEQYF.